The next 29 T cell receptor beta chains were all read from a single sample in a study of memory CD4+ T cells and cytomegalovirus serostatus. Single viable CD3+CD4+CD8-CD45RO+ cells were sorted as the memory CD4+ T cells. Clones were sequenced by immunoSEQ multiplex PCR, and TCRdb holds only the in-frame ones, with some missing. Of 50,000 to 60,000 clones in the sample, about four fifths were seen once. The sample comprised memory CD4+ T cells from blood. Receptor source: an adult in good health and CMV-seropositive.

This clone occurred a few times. Here the CDR3 reads CAWRRDLGSPLHF. CDR3 sequence (DNA): TGTGCCTGGAGGAGGGACTTGGGTTCACCCCTCCACTTT. The chain is built from TRBV30 and TRBJ1-6, with a tentative D call TRBD1 (5 bases). The germline gives CDR1 GTSNPN, CDR2 SVGIG (reference sequence). The CDR3 totals 13 residues. The V gene lost 3 bases and the J gene lost 9 bases, with 12 bases spanning the gap.

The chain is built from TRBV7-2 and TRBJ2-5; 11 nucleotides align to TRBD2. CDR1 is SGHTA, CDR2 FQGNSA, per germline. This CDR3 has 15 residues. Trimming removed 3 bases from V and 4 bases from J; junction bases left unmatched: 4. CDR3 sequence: CASSFPLAGVETQYF. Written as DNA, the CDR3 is TGTGCCAGCAGCTTCCCACTAGCGGGAGTAGAGACCCAGTACTTC.

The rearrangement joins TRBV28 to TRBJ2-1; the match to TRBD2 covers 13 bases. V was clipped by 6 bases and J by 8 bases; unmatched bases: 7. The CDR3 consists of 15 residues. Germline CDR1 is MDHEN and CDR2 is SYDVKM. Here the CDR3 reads CASSRGGLAGDEQFF. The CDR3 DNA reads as TGTGCCAGCAGCCGAGGCGGACTAGCGGGAGATGAGCAGTTCTTC.

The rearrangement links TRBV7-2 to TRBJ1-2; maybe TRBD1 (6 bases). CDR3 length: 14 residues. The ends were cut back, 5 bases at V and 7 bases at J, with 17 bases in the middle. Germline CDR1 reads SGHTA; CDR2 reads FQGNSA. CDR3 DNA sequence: TGTGCCAGCAGCGTCAGGGGTGGCTTGAGTGGCTACACCTTC. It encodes CASSVRGGLSGYTF.

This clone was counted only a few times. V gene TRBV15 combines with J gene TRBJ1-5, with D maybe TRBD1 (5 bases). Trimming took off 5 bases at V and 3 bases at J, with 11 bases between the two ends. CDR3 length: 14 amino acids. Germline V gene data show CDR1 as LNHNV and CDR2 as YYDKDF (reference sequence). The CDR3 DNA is TGTGCCACCAGCCTTAGACAGCACAATCAGCCCCAGCATTTT. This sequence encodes CATSLRQHNQPQHF.

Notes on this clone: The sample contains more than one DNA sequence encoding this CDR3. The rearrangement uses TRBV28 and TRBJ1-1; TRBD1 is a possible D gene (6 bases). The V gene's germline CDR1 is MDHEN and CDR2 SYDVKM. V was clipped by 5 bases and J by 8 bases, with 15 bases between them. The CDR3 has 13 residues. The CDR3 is CASSDPAGTEAFF. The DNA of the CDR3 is TGTGCCAGCAGTGATCCCGCCGGGACAGAAGCTTTCTTT.

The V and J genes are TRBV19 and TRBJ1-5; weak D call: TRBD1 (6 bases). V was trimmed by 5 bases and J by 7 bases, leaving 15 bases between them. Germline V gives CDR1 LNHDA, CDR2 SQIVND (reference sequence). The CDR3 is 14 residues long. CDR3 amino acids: CASSLSLQGQPQHF. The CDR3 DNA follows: TGTGCCAGTAGTCTATCTTTGCAGGGGCAGCCCCAGCATTTT.

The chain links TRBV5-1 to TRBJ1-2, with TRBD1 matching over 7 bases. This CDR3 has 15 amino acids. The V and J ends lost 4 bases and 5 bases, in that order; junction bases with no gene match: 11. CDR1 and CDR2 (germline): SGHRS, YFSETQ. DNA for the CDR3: TGCGCCAGCAGCGAAACACCGGGACAGCAGTATGGCTACACCTTC. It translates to CASSETPGQQYGYTF.

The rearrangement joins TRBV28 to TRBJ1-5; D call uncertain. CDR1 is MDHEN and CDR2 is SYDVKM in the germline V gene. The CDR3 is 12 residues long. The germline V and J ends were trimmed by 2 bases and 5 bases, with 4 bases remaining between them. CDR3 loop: CASSLMHQPQHF. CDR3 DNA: TGTGCCAGCAGTTTAATGCATCAGCCCCAGCATTTT.

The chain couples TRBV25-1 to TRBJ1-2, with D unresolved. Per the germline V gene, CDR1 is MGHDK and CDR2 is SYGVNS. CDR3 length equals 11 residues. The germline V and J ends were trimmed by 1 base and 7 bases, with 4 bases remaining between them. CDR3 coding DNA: TGTGCCAGCAGTGAATCTAGTGGCTACACCTTC. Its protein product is CASSESSGYTF.

The CDR3 coding sequence is TGTGCCAGCCCTGGCCCCTGGGAGCTGTTTTTT. Translation: CASPGPWELFF. The chain joins TRBV6-1 to TRBJ2-2, with D unclear. This CDR3 contains 11 residues. In germline, CDR1 is MNHNS, CDR2 SASEGT. V dropped 8 bases and J dropped 9 bases, with 10 bases sitting between them.

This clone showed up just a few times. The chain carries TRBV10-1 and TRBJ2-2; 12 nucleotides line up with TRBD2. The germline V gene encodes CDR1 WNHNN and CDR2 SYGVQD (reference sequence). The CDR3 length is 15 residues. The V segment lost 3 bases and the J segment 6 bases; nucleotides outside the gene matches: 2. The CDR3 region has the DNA TGCGCCAGCAGTGAACTAGCGGGAGGAGCCGGGGAGCTGTTTTTT. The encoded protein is CASSELAGGAGELFF.

For the CDR3, the DNA is TGTGCCAGCAGTATAACACAGGGGAACTCTGGAAACACCATATATTTT. The encoded protein is CASSITQGNSGNTIYF. The rearrangement links TRBV2 to TRBJ1-3, with 7 bases aligning to TRBD1. Germline V gene data show CDR1 as SNHLY and CDR2 as FYNNEI. The CDR3 loop spans 16 amino acids. V shed 5 bases and J 0 bases; nucleotides not matched to a gene: 7.

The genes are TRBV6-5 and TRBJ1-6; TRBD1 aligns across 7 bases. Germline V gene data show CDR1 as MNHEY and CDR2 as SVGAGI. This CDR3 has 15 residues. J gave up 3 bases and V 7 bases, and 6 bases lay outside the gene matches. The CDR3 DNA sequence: TGTGCCAGCAAACTACAGGGGCACTATAATTCACCCCTCCACTTT. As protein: CASKLQGHYNSPLHF.

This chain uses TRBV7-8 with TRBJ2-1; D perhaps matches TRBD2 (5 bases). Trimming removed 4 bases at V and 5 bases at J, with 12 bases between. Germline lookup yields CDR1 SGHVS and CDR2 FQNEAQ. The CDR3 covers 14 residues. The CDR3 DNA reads TGTGCCAGCAGCTCCCGCGAGGGCCACAATGAGCAGTTCTTC. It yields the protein CASSSREGHNEQFF.

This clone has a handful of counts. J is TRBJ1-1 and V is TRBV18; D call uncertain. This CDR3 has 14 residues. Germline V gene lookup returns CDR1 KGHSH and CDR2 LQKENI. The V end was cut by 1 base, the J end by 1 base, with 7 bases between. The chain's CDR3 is CASSPRKTNTEAFF. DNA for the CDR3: TGTGCCAGCTCACCACGGAAAACGAACACTGAAGCTTTCTTT.

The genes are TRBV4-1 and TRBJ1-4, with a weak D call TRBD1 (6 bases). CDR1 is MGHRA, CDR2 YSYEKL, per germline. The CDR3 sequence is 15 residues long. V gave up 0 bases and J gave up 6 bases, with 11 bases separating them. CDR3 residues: CASSQEGGGDEKLFF. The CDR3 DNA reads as TGCGCCAGCAGCCAAGAAGGGGGGGGCGATGAAAAACTGTTTTTT.

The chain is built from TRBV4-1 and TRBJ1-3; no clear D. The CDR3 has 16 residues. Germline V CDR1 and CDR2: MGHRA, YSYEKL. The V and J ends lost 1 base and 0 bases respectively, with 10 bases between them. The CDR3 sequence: CASSQGSSSSGNTIYF. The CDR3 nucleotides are TGCGCCAGCAGCCAAGGGTCTAGTAGCTCTGGAAACACCATATATTTT.

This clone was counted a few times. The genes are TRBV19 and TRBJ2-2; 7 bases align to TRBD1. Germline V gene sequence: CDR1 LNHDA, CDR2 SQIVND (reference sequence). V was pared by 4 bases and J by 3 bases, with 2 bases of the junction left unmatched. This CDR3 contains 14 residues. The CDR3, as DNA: TGTGCCAGTAGTACGGGACAGCACACCGGGGAGCTGTTTTTT. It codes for CASSTGQHTGELFF.

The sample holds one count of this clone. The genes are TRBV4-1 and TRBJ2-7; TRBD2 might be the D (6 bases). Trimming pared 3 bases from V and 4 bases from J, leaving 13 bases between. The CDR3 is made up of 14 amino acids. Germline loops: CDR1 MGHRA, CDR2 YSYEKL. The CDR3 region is CASSQRGDWYEQYF. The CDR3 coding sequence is TGCGCCAGCAGCCAGCGGGGAGATTGGTACGAGCAGTACTTC.

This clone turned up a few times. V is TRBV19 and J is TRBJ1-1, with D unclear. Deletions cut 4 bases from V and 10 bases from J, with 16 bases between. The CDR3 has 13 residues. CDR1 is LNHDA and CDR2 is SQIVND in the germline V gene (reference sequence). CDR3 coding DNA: TGTGCCAGTAGTAAAATGGCTGGCGAAGCAGCTTTCTTT. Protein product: CASSKMAGEAAFF.

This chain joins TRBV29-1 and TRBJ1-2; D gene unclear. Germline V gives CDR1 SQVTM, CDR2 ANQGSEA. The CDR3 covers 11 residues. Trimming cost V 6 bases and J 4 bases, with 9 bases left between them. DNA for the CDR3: TGCAGCGTCACCTCGAGCTATGGCTACACCTTC. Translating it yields CSVTSSYGYTF.

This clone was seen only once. The CDR3 DNA reads TGTGCCAGCAGCTACCCCCAGGACATATACTCTGGGGCCAACGTCCTGACTTTC. Its translation is CASSYPQDIYSGANVLTF. The chain combines TRBV7-9 with TRBJ2-6, with a tentative D call TRBD1 (5 bases). The CDR3 loop spans 18 amino acids. Trimming took off 4 bases at V and 0 bases at J, with 16 bases between the two ends. Germline values: CDR1 SEHNR, CDR2 FQNEAQ (reference sequence). The variable domain in full, completed from reference TRBV7-9 and TRBJ2-6, reads DTGVSQNPRHKITKRGQNVTFRCDPISEHNRLYWYRQTLGQGPEFLTYFQNEAQLEKSRLLSDRFSAERPKGSFSTLEIQRTEQGDSAMYLCASSYPQDIYSGANVLTFGAGSRLTVL.

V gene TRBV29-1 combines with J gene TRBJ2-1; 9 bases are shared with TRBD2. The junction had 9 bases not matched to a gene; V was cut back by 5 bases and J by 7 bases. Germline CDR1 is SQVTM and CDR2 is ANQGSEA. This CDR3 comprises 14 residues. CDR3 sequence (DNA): TGCAGCGTTCGTCTCCTAGCGGGAAGGAATGAGCAGTTCTTC. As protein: CSVRLLAGRNEQFF.

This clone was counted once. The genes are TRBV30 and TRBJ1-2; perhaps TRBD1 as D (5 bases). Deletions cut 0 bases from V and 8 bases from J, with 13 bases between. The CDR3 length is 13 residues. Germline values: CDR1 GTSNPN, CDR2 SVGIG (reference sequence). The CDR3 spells CAWSVGAGSGYTF. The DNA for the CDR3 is TGTGCCTGGAGTGTAGGGGCCGGGTCGGGCTACACCTTC.

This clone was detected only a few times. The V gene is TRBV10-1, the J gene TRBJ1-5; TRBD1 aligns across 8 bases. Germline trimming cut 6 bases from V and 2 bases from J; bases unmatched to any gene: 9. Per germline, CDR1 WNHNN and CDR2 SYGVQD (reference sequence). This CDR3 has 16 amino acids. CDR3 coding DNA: TGCGCCAGCAGCGAAAGGACAGGGTGCTGCAATCAGCCCCAGCATTTT. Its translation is CASSERTGCCNQPQHF.

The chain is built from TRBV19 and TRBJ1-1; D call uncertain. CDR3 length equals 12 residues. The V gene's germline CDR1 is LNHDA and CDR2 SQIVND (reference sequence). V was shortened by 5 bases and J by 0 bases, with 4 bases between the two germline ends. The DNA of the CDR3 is TGTGCCAGTAGTTACGTGAACACTGAAGCTTTCTTT. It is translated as CASSYVNTEAFF.

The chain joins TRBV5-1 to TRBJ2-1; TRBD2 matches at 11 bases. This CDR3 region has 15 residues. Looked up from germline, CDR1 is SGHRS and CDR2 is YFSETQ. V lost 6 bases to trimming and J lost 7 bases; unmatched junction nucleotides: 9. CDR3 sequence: CASKSLAGGRNEQFF. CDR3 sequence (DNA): TGCGCCAGCAAATCGCTAGCGGGGGGCCGAAATGAGCAGTTCTTC.

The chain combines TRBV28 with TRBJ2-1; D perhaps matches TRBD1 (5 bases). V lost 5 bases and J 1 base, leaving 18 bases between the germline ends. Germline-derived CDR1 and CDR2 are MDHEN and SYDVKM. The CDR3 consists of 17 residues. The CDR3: CASSARTLFTSYNEQFF. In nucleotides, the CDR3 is TGTGCCAGCAGTGCCCGGACACTCTTTACTTCCTACAATGAGCAGTTCTTC.